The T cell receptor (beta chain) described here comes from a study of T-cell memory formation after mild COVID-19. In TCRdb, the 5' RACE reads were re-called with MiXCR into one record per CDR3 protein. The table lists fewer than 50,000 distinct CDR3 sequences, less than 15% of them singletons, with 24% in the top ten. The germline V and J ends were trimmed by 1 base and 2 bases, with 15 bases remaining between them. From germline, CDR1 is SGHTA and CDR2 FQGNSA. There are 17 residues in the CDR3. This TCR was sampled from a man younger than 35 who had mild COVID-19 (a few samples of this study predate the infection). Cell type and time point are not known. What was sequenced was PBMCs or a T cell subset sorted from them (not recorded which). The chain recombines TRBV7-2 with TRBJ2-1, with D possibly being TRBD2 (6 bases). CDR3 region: CASSLEVGRSPYNEQFF. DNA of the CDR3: TGTGCCAGCAGCTTAGAGGTCGGGAGAAGCCCCTACAATGAGCAGTTCTTC. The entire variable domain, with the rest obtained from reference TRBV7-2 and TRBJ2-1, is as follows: GAGVSQSPSNKVTEKGKDVELRCDPISGHTALYWYRQSLGQGLEFLIYFQGNSAPDKSGLPSDRFSAERTGGSVSTLTIQRTQQEDSAVYLCASSLEVGRSPYNEQFFGPGTRLTVL.